One and the same sample provided the 18 T cell receptor beta chains below, sequenced in a study of human T cells and chemical hapten exposure. Noted time point: pre-sensitization, week 0. The treatment was: therapeutic diphenylcyclopropenone sensitization with weekly scalp DPC. TCRdb redid the calling of the RACE reads with MiXCR, one entry per CDR3 protein. The sample contains fewer than 350,000 distinct CDR3 sequences, just under 8% of which appear only once. The sequences come from whole blood, collected in connection with sensitization to the hapten diphenylcyclopropenone (DPC). The receptors stem from a man aged 18-30 years with alopecia areata. Some clones in this sample may be carry-over from other donors' samples.

At least ten counts were recorded for this clonotype. The DNA for the CDR3 is TGTGCCATCAGTGAGGGAAGGAACACCAGGAACACCATATATTTT. It encodes CAISEGRNTRNTIYF. The chain links TRBV10-3 to TRBJ1-3; D remains ambiguous. The germline V gene has CDR1 ENHRY and CDR2 SYGVKD. V gave up 2 bases and J gave up 7 bases, with 15 bases separating them. The CDR3 runs 15 residues.

This clonotype was found a few times. V gene TRBV7-9 combines with J gene TRBJ1-1, with 7 bases aligning to TRBD1. The germline V gene encodes CDR1 SEHNR and CDR2 FQNEAQ (reference sequence). The CDR3 is made up of 15 amino acids. V trimming: 1 base; J trimming: 5 bases; junction bases outside the gene matches: 7. The CDR3 region is CASSLGGRGYTEAFF. The CDR3, as DNA: TGTGCCAGCAGCTTAGGTGGCAGGGGGTATACTGAAGCTTTCTTT.

This clonotype was recorded many times. The V call is TRBV5-1, the J call TRBJ1-3; no reliable D call. Germline V gene data show CDR1 as SGHRS and CDR2 as YFSETQ. The V and J ends lost 4 bases and 3 bases respectively, with 17 bases between them. The CDR3 has 16 amino acids. The CDR3 DNA sequence: TGCGCCAGCAGCCCGACTCCCCCGGGCGTTGGAAACACCATATATTTT. Its translation: CASSPTPPGVGNTIYF.

This clonotype has a handful of counts. The genes are TRBV11-2 and TRBJ1-1, with a tentative D call TRBD1 (6 bases). CDR3 length: 15 residues. Germline V gives CDR1 SGHAT, CDR2 FQNNGV. The germline V and J ends were trimmed by 5 bases and 0 bases, with 13 bases remaining between them. CDR3: CASSIRDTLNTEAFF. The CDR3, as DNA: TGTGCCAGCAGCATCCGGGACACCCTGAACACTGAAGCTTTCTTT.

This sequence joins TRBV6-5 and TRBJ1-2; D remains ambiguous. Trimming removed 4 bases from V and 4 bases from J, with 10 bases in between. Germline CDR1 is MNHEY and CDR2 is SVGAGI. This CDR3 is built from 13 residues. The DNA of the CDR3 is TGTGCCAGCAGTTTCAGGCAGCTCTATGGCTACACCTTC. Its protein is CASSFRQLYGYTF.

This clonotype appeared a few times. This chain connects TRBV3-1 to TRBJ2-1; D unresolved. Deletions cut 1 base from V and 12 bases from J, with 7 bases between. From germline, CDR1 is LGHDT and CDR2 YNNKEL (reference sequence). This CDR3 spans 11 amino acids. The CDR3 is CASSQAVRQFF. The CDR3 DNA follows: TGTGCCAGCAGCCAAGCGGTAAGGCAGTTCTTC.

This clonotype was picked up a small number of times. The V gene is TRBV4-2, the J gene TRBJ2-7; 11 nucleotides align to TRBD1. CDR1 is LGHNA and CDR2 is YNFKEQ in the germline V gene. The CDR3 has 15 amino acids. Unmatched junction bases numbered 0, after V lost 0 bases and J lost 2 bases. Here the CDR3 DNA reads TGTGCCAGCAGCCAAGAGGACAGGGGGCCCTACGAGCAGTACTTC. This codes for CASSQEDRGPYEQYF.

The chain recombines TRBV6-1 with TRBJ2-7; the match to TRBD2 covers 8 bases. Trimming took 5 bases from V and 8 from J; bases not matched to a gene: 11. The CDR3 consists of 14 residues. The germline CDR1 and CDR2 sequences are MNHNS and SASEGT. The CDR3 loop is CASSFGGGRYKQYV. The CDR3 DNA sequence: TGTGCCAGCAGTTTCGGGGGGGGTAGGTACAAGCAGTACGTC.

This clonotype came up many times. The rearrangement uses TRBV2 and TRBJ2-1, with TRBD2 matching 9 bases. The CDR3 contains 15 residues. The trim removed 5 bases at V and 7 bases at J, leaving 9 bases unmatched. CDR1 and CDR2 (germline): SNHLY, FYNNEI. The CDR3 bases are TGTGCCAGCAGTACCGGACTAGCGAGAGGAAATGAGCAGTTCTTC. This sequence encodes CASSTGLARGNEQFF.

This chain connects TRBV6-5 to TRBJ2-7; 7 positions match TRBD1. The CDR3 runs to 14 residues. Germline loops: CDR1 MNHEY, CDR2 SVGAGI. The ends lost 6 bases at V and 4 bases at J; junction bases unmatched: 9. This CDR3 is CASSPDRAWYEQYV. The CDR3 nucleotides read TGTGCCAGCAGCCCCGACAGGGCTTGGTACGAGCAGTACGTC.

This clonotype was seen only a few times. This chain uses TRBV7-3 with TRBJ2-7; TRBD1 matches 7 bases. J was trimmed by 11 bases and V by 1 base; bases with no gene match: 11. The CDR3 length is 14 residues. Germline-derived CDR1 and CDR2 are SGHTA and FQGTGA. The CDR3 protein is CASSLNCRDSAEYV. CDR3 nucleotide sequence: TGTGCCAGCAGCTTAAATTGCCGGGACAGTGCGGAGTACGTC.

This clonotype was counted between two and nine times. The chain joins TRBV21-1 to TRBJ2-7; the table's D gene call, TRBD1, was not cross checked with the DNA. TRBV21-1 is recorded as a pseudogene. The CDR3 has 17 residues. CDR3: CASSARKGDRITYEQYF. CDR3 nucleotides: TGTGCCAGCAGCGCCCGGAAGGGGGACCGCATCACCTACGAGCAGTACTTC.

The chain carries TRBV27 and TRBJ2-7, with TRBD1 identical over 10 bases. Germline values: CDR1 MNHEY, CDR2 SMNVEV (reference sequence). This CDR3 is 21 amino acids long. The junction had 26 bases not matched to a gene; V was cut back by 6 bases and J by 3 bases. CDR3 residues: CASRTYLPRDRGLFVLYEQYF. CDR3 bases: TGTGCCAGCAGAACATACCTTCCCCGGGACAGGGGTCTTTTTGTTCTCTACGAGCAGTACTTC.

This clonotype was observed at least ten times. This chain links TRBV4-1 with TRBJ2-3; D is unresolved. Germline lookup yields CDR1 MGHRA and CDR2 YSYEKL. CDR3 length: 14 residues. Trimming removed 4 bases at V and 3 bases at J, with 11 bases between. The chain's CDR3 is CASSRLPRTDTQYF. The CDR3 bases are TGCGCCAGCAGCCGCCTCCCTCGAACAGATACGCAGTATTTT.

This clonotype was found a few times. The chain links TRBV20-1 to TRBJ1-2; D not certain. Germline V lookup: CDR1 DFQATT, CDR2 SNEGSKA (reference sequence). The CDR3 loop spans 12 amino acids. Trimming removed 6 bases from V and 2 bases from J, with 10 bases in between. This CDR3 is CSARNRNYGYTF. The DNA for the CDR3 is TGCAGTGCGCGAAATAGGAACTATGGCTACACCTTC.

This rearrangement joins TRBV20-1 to TRBJ2-7; 9 nucleotides align to TRBD1. The CDR3 is 15 residues long. Germline assignment: CDR1 DFQATT and CDR2 SNEGSKA (reference sequence). Trimming removed 6 bases from V and 2 bases from J; junction bases left unmatched: 11. In DNA form, the CDR3 reads TGCAGTGCCATTATTGGACAGGGGATTACCTACGAGCAGTACTTC. Translated, it gives CSAIIGQGITYEQYF.

This clonotype turned up a few times. The chain uses TRBV28 and TRBJ2-7; 11 nucleotides agree with TRBD1. The CDR3 extends over 16 amino acids. The J segment lost 2 bases and the V segment lost 4 bases, leaving 7 bases of the junction unmatched. The germline CDR1 and CDR2 sequences are MDHEN and SYDVKM. The CDR3 loop is CASSSNGQGATYEQYF. The CDR3, as DNA: TGTGCCAGCAGTTCCAACGGACAGGGGGCGACCTACGAGCAGTACTTC. The entire variable domain, with the rest obtained from reference TRBV28 and TRBJ2-7, is as follows: DVKVTQSSRYLVKRTGEKVFLECVQDMDHENMFWYRQDPGLGLRLIYFSYDVKMKEKGDIPEGYSVSREKKERFSLILESASTNQTSMYLCASSSNGQGATYEQYFGPGTRLTVT.

This clonotype was seen repeatedly, ten times or more. CDR3 sequence reads: CASSSGTPTEAFF. The CDR3 region has the DNA TGTGCCAGCAGTTCCGGGACACCCACTGAAGCTTTCTTT. V and J are TRBV12-3 or TRBV12-4 and TRBJ1-1, with D possibly TRBD1 on 6 matching bases. Trimming pared 4 bases from V and 4 bases from J, leaving 10 bases between. CDR3 size: 13 residues.